Below are 25 T cell receptor beta chains sequenced from a single sample in a study of blood T cell repertoires in COVID-19. Libraries were prepared by immunoSEQ multiplex PCR; TCRdb keeps only in-frame clonotypes and omits some of them. The table has over 30,000 clones, approximately 86% seen once. The sequenced sample consisted of peripheral blood. These TCRs come from a woman older than 75 with active or convalescent COVID-19.

The chain combines TRBV11-1 with TRBJ1-1; a possible D gene is TRBD1 (6 bases). The V end was cut by 5 bases, the J end by 4 bases, with 14 bases between. The CDR3 has 14 amino acids. Germline V gene sequence: CDR1 SGHAT, CDR2 FQDESV (reference sequence). The CDR3 protein is CASSKPTGSTEAFF. The DNA for the CDR3 is TGTGCCAGCAGCAAACCTACAGGGTCCACTGAAGCTTTCTTT.

V gene TRBV25-1 combines with J gene TRBJ1-2; unclear D gene. The CDR3 is 14 residues long. Germline V lookup: CDR1 MGHDK, CDR2 SYGVNS. With 3 bases removed from V and 1 base from J, the gap between germline ends came to 9 bases. In nucleotides, the CDR3 is TGTGCCAGCAGTGAGCACAGAGATAACTATGGCTACACCTTC. Residues: CASSEHRDNYGYTF.

A single count supports this clone. V gene TRBV3-1 (or the pseudogene TRBV3-2) combines with J gene TRBJ2-7; D call uncertain. This CDR3 spans 14 amino acids. CDR1 is LGHDT and CDR2 is YNNKEL in the germline V gene (reference sequence). Deletions cut 1 base from V and 1 base from J, with 8 bases between. CDR3 nucleotide sequence: TGTGCCAGCAGCCAAGGAGGTGTTTCCTACGAGCAGTACTTC. Its translation: CASSQGGVSYEQYF.

V is TRBV5-6 and J is TRBJ2-7, with 10 nucleotides matching TRBD1. V lost 1 base and J lost 4; bases outside the gene matches: 5. CDR1 and CDR2 (germline): SGHDT, YYEEEE. This CDR3 contains 15 residues. The CDR3 sequence is CASSLRDRGWYEQYF. The CDR3 DNA follows: TGTGCCAGCAGCTTGCGGGACAGGGGTTGGTACGAGCAGTACTTC.

This chain joins TRBV24-1 and TRBJ2-1; no clear D. Trimming removed 7 bases from V and 8 bases from J, with 8 bases in between. CDR1 and CDR2 (germline): KGHDR, SFDVKD. This CDR3 spans 11 amino acids. The CDR3 DNA reads as TGTGCCACCAGCTCGGCGGATGAGCAGTTCTTC. Translating it yields CATSSADEQFF.

This CDR3 reads CASSLVRTEAFF. CDR3 nucleotide sequence: TGTGCCAGCAGTTTAGTACGGACTGAAGCTTTCTTT. The V and J genes are TRBV12-3 or TRBV12-4 and TRBJ1-1; D remains unclear. V was trimmed by 1 base and J by 5 bases, leaving 5 bases between them. The CDR3 contains 12 residues.

The chain combines TRBV10-2 with TRBJ2-1; 8 nucleotides agree with TRBD1. CDR3 length: 19 residues. V was clipped by 0 bases and J by 4 bases; unmatched bases: 14. CDR1 WSHSY and CDR2 SAAADI come from the germline V gene. CDR3 residues: CASSESGQGVVQKYNEQFF. Here the CDR3 DNA reads TGCGCCAGCAGTGAGTCTGGACAGGGAGTAGTACAAAAGTACAATGAGCAGTTCTTC.

The CDR3 loop is CASSLAETGPYGYTF. DNA for the CDR3: TGTGCCAGCAGCTTGGCCGAGACAGGACCCTATGGCTACACCTTC. The rearrangement joins TRBV5-4 to TRBJ1-2, with D possibly matching TRBD1 (6 bases). CDR1 SGHNT and CDR2 YYREEE come from the germline V gene (reference sequence). V was pared by 0 bases and J by 4 bases, with 13 bases between. The CDR3 is 15 amino acids.

The chain couples TRBV11-2 to TRBJ2-1; D may be TRBD2 (6 bases). Per germline, CDR1 SGHAT and CDR2 FQNNGV. The V end was cut by 7 bases, the J end by 0 bases, with 13 bases between. This CDR3 is 15 amino acids long. CDR3 DNA: TGTGCCAGCACCACGACTAGTACCTCCTACAATGAGCAGTTCTTC. This gives the protein CASTTTSTSYNEQFF.

The chain recombines TRBV3-1 (or the pseudogene TRBV3-2) with TRBJ2-6, with D unresolved. The germline gives CDR1 LGHDT, CDR2 YNNKEL (reference sequence). V lost 2 bases to trimming and J lost 2 bases, with 10 bases between them. CDR3 length: 16 amino acids. CDR3 sequence: CASSQFISPGANVLTF. CDR3 nucleotides: TGTGCCAGCAGCCAATTTATCTCCCCTGGGGCCAACGTCCTGACTTTC.

The rearrangement uses TRBV7-3 and TRBJ1-2, with 9 bases identical to TRBD1. Germline V gives CDR1 SGHTA, CDR2 FQGTGA. This CDR3 region has 15 residues. With 3 bases clipped from V and 2 bases from J, the junction kept 4 bases outside the gene matches. In DNA form, the CDR3 reads TGTGCCAGCAGCTTTGGACAGGGGAACAACTATGGCTACACCTTC. Amino acid sequence: CASSFGQGNNYGYTF.

The chain recombines TRBV5-1 with TRBJ1-5, with D tentatively TRBD1 (6 bases). The CDR3 is made up of 15 amino acids. Looked up from germline, CDR1 is SGHRS and CDR2 is YFSETQ. V shed 1 base and J shed 10 bases, with 18 bases lying between them. The CDR3 DNA sequence: TGCGCCAGCAGCTTGACAGGGCTTCCAATCAGTCCCCAGCATTTT. Its protein product is CASSLTGLPISPQHF.

The V and J genes are TRBV27 and TRBJ2-3; 12 bases map to TRBD1. CDR3 length: 16 amino acids. The germline CDR1 and CDR2 sequences are MNHEY and SMNVEV (reference sequence). With V trimmed by 6 bases and J by 4 bases, 8 bases remained unmatched. This chain's CDR3 is CASRGTGGRLADTQYF. Here the CDR3 DNA reads TGTGCCAGCAGAGGGACAGGGGGCCGACTAGCAGATACGCAGTATTTT.

The rearrangement uses TRBV5-1 and TRBJ2-7, with D tentatively TRBD2 (5 bases). With 4 bases removed from V and 6 bases from J, the gap between germline ends came to 11 bases. The CDR3 consists of 12 residues. In germline, CDR1 is SGHRS, CDR2 YFSETQ. CDR3 in amino acids: CASSPNGGEQYF. The DNA for the CDR3 is TGCGCCAGCAGCCCCAATGGAGGCGAGCAGTACTTC. Full variable domain (rest looked up from reference TRBV5-1 and TRBJ2-7): KAGVTQTPRYLIKTRGQQVTLSCSPISGHRSVSWYQQTPGQGLQFLFEYFSETQRNKGNFPGRFSGRQFSNSRSEMNVSTLELGDSALYLCASSPNGGEQYFGPGTRLTVT.

The chain recombines TRBV5-1 with TRBJ1-4; 9 positions match TRBD1. The CDR3 covers 18 residues. Germline CDR1 is SGHRS and CDR2 is YFSETQ. V was pared by 4 bases and J by 0 bases, with 10 bases of the junction left unmatched. CDR3 coding DNA: TGCGCCAGCAGCACCCGGGACAGGGTTGGGTCAACTAATGAAAAACTGTTTTTT. Translating gives CASSTRDRVGSTNEKLFF.

In its sample, this clone was seen a few times. The chain links TRBV24-1 to TRBJ2-2; 9 bases are a match to TRBD1. Germline V gene lookup returns CDR1 KGHDR and CDR2 SFDVKD. The ends lost 3 bases at V and 2 bases at J; junction bases unmatched: 3. This CDR3 comprises 16 residues. The CDR3 loop reads CATSDRGQGNTGELFF. In DNA form, the CDR3 reads TGTGCCACCAGTGATAGGGGACAGGGAAACACCGGGGAGCTGTTTTTT.

The V gene is TRBV19, the J gene TRBJ2-2; 7 bases map to TRBD1. After removal of 7 bases from V and 4 bases from J, the junction contained 6 bases not matched to a gene. The CDR3 length is 14 residues. Germline CDR1 LNHDA, CDR2 SQIVND (reference sequence). The CDR3 spells CASTRQGATGELFF. The CDR3 coding sequence is TGTGCCAGTACCAGACAGGGCGCCACCGGGGAGCTGTTTTTT.

The V call is TRBV11-2, the J call TRBJ1-6; no clear D. V lost 4 bases and J 7 bases, leaving 20 bases between the germline ends. The CDR3 sequence is 17 residues long. Germline lookup yields CDR1 SGHAT and CDR2 FQNNGV. Here the CDR3 DNA reads TGTGCCAGCAGCTCCCTTAGTGGGCTACTGCGAAATTCACCCCTCCACTTT. Translated, it gives CASSSLSGLLRNSPLHF.

DNA of the CDR3: TGTGCCAGCAGCTTCCAGGCTGCTAATGAAAAACTGTTTTTT. Residues: CASSFQAANEKLFF. V gene TRBV7-2 combines with J gene TRBJ1-4, with unresolved D. The CDR3 has 14 residues. Germline V gene lookup returns CDR1 SGHTA and CDR2 FQGNSA. V lost 3 bases, J lost 3 bases, and 8 bases lay in between.

This sequence joins TRBV28 and TRBJ2-3; 8 bases are shared with TRBD1. Germline values: CDR1 MDHEN, CDR2 SYDVKM. V shed 3 bases, J shed 2 bases, and the junction held 4 bases outside the gene matches. The CDR3 has 15 amino acids. CDR3 region: CASSFSGQDTDTQYF. The CDR3 region has the DNA TGTGCCAGCAGTTTTTCGGGACAGGACACAGATACGCAGTATTTT.

The J gene is TRBJ1-6, the V gene TRBV7-2, with D possibly being TRBD1 (5 bases). The germline V gene encodes CDR1 SGHTA and CDR2 FQGNSA. V was trimmed by 5 bases and J by 7 bases, leaving 21 bases between them. The CDR3 runs to 17 residues. This CDR3 is CASSQAHRPRLNSPLHF. As DNA, the CDR3 is TGTGCCAGCAGCCAGGCCCACAGGCCCAGGCTGAATTCACCCCTCCACTTT.

This rearrangement joins TRBV10-1 to TRBJ2-1, with D tentatively TRBD1 (6 bases). The CDR3 extends over 14 amino acids. The germline V gene has CDR1 WNHNN and CDR2 SYGVQD (reference sequence). V was cut by 3 bases and J by 5 bases, with 11 bases left in between. CDR3 DNA sequence: TGCGCCAGCAGTGACCAGACAGGCAACAATGAGCAGTTCTTC. It translates to CASSDQTGNNEQFF.

This chain connects TRBV19 to TRBJ2-7, with 7 bases that match TRBD1. Trimming took 4 bases from V and 3 from J; bases not matched to a gene: 3. Looked up from germline, CDR1 is LNHDA and CDR2 is SQIVND (reference sequence). The CDR3 has 13 residues. DNA for the CDR3: TGTGCCAGTAGTAGCAGGGGGAACTACGAGCAGTACTTC. The encoded protein is CASSSRGNYEQYF.

CDR3 amino acids: CAWSSDSLSYEQYF. CDR3 sequence (DNA): TGTGCCTGGAGTTCCGACAGTTTGTCCTACGAGCAGTACTTC. The rearrangement uses TRBV30 and TRBJ2-7, with D possibly TRBD1 on 5 matching bases. V dropped 2 bases and J dropped 1 base, with 12 bases sitting between them. Germline CDR1 reads GTSNPN; CDR2 reads SVGIG (reference sequence). The length of the CDR3 is 14 residues.

J is TRBJ2-5 and V is TRBV11-3, with a tentative D call TRBD2 (5 bases). The CDR3 is made up of 13 amino acids. CDR1 and CDR2 (germline): SGHNT, YENEEA. With 5 bases removed from V and 1 base from J, the gap between germline ends came to 8 bases. The CDR3 region is CASSGSPQETQYF. In nucleotides, the CDR3 is TGTGCCAGCAGCGGGAGTCCCCAAGAGACCCAGTACTTC.